A selection of T cell receptor beta chains follows, all from one sample in a study of CD8+ T cells in alopecia areata. Sequenced by immunoSEQ multiplex PCR; TCRdb stores in-frame clones only, minus some. The table records 200,000 to 250,000 clones, 50% to 75% of them present only once. The sample was CD4+ T cells sorted from blood, taken at week 4, from a patient treated with tofacitinib. The source of these receptors is a human donor with alopecia areata. Each CDR3 is given with its conserved first and last residue. A D gene is named only where the DNA matches it firmly. Clone size is given for some rows only: seen once, a few or many times, or a class if the clone is expanded.

TRBD1 TRBJ1-2 TRBV29-1 few TGCAGCGTCTACGGGACAGGGGGCCGAAACTATGGCTACACCTTC CSVYGTGGRNYGYTF
TRBD1 TRBJ1-2 TRBV29-1 - TGCAGCGTTGGAGGACAGGGCTCAGGGAGTGGCTACACCTTC CSVGGQGSGSGYTF
TRBD1 TRBJ2-4 TRBV6-5 - TGTGCCAGCAGTGTACAGGGGGCCGAAAACATTCAGTACTTC CASSVQGAENIQYF
- TRBJ1-6 TRBV2 - TGTGCCAGCACTCCCATGGGGACTAATTCACCCCTCCACTTT CASTPMGTNSPLHF
TRBD1 TRBJ2-3 TRBV29-1 - TGCAGCACCTCAACGACAGGGATGCGCACAGATACGCAGTATTTT CSTSTTGMRTDTQYF
- TRBJ2-1 TRBV7-9 - TGTGCCAGCAGCTTAGGGCTAGCCTACAATGAGCAGTTCTTC CASSLGLAYNEQFF
- TRBJ1-6 TRBV7-2 - TGTGCCAGCAGCTTAGTCCCCAGAATGGATTCACCCCTCCACTTT CASSLVPRMDSPLHF
- TRBJ2-3 TRBV11-2 - TGTGCCAGCAGCCTGGGAGACACGCAGTATTTT CASSLGDTQYF
TRBD1 TRBJ2-5 TRBV29-1 - TGCAGCTCACGGGACAGCCAAGAGACCCAGTACTTC CSSRDSQETQYF
- TRBJ1-2 TRBV6-6 - TGTGCCAGCCGAATCGACTATGGCTACACCTTC CASRIDYGYTF
- TRBJ2-5 TRBV4-3 - TGCGCCAGCAGCCAACTTACCGGGGCCCACCAAGAGACCCAGTACTTC CASSQLTGAHQETQYF
- TRBJ2-3 TRBV7-2 few TGTGCCAGCAGCTTACAGGGAACCGAGGCAGATACGCAGTATTTT CASSLQGTEADTQYF
- TRBJ1-1 TRBV30 - TGTGCCTGGAGTCTACGGGGAGGTGAAGCTTTCTTT CAWSLRGGEAFF
- TRBJ1-1 TRBV5-1 once TGCGCCAGCAGCTTGGTTACAGGGTGGAACACTGAAGCTTTCTTT CASSLVTGWNTEAFF
- TRBJ1-2 TRBV6-1 - TGTGCCAGCACAGGGGTGACCTATGGCTACACCTTC CASTGVTYGYTF
TRBD1 TRBJ2-2 TRBV19 - TGTGCCAGTAGCCCGAACAGGGGTCTGAACGGGGAGCTGTTTTTT CASSPNRGLNGELFF
- TRBJ1-4 TRBV4-1 few TGCGCCAGCAGCCAACAAGATATCGGGGCAAATAATGAAAAACTGTTTTTT CASSQQDIGANNEKLFF
TRBD1 TRBJ2-7 TRBV5-1 - TGCGCCAGCAGCTGGACAGGGGGTTCATCCGAGCAGTACTTC CASSWTGGSSEQYF
- TRBJ2-2 TRBV5-1 - TGCGCCAGCAGCTACCTAGAAGGGGTGCCCGGGGAGCTGTTTTTT CASSYLEGVPGELFF
- TRBJ2-1 TRBV6-1 - TGTGCCAGCACCGGTACAGGCTACAATGAGCAGTTCTTC CASTGTGYNEQFF
- TRBJ2-1 TRBV10-3 - TGTGCCATCAGTGAGATTGGCTACAATGAGCAGTTCTTC CAISEIGYNEQFF